This T cell receptor (beta chain) comes out of a study of blood T cell repertoires in COVID-19 (dated by TCRdb to 2018 to 2021). Some background on the complete study: Samples from collaborators originated in the United States, Italy and Spain and spanned both the acute and convalescent phases of COVID-19. The repertoires were released in a freely available public database meant as a resource for research on the immune response to SARS-CoV-2. HLA class I and class II types, where available, came from metadata supplied by the sample provider rather than from assay-based typing. Deeply sampled blood TCRbeta repertoires from subjects exposed to, actively infected with, or recovered from COVID-19 were included in the dataset. Nearly every sample came with metadata listing a de-identified subject ID, COVID-19 status, age in years and sex. The prospective study material was composed of cDNA or gDNA derived from T cells, B-cell-depleted T cells, or PBMCs. Samples came from the ongoing ImmuneRACE study (first 160 participants) plus 1,254 subjects from 6 global collaborators. Broad study findings and their caveats: How much clinical and demographic metadata was included differed by source and by participant, and the metadata was provided uncurated.

TCRbeta CDR3 regions were amplified from genomic DNA using the immunoSEQ Assay, a bias-controlled multiplex PCR. The authors' pipeline ran thus. The number of nucleated cells in each sample was estimated from the amplification of reference gene primers within the assay. To quantify the absolute abundance of each unique TCRbeta CDR3 rearrangement, sequence reads were collapsed and filtered. For each sample, productive Simpson clonality was calculated as the square root of Simpson's diversity index across productive rearrangements. TCRdb retrieved this table from immuneACCESS and kept in-frame rearrangements only. Not all clones are present; in checked studies, unresolved V genes account for under half, and no reason is known for the remainder. The V and J calls and clone size were taken over from that table, and D and trimming were inferred from the DNA. This sample has 95,000 to 150,000 clones in its table, and 79% of those were observed once. The ten largest clones capture approximately 4% of the sample.

V trim: 1 base; J trim: 0 bases; unmatched bases: 13. CDR1 and CDR2 are read off the germline V gene as SGHRS and YFSETQ. Spanning cysteine to phenylalanine, the CDR3 consists of 20 amino acids. Only the CDR3 portion is preserved as DNA: 60 bases, with reading frame beginning at the first base. Worth noting for this clone: Its antigen is still unknown. No base qualities exist here, and no much larger clone lies one base off it.

Whole blood was collected in K2EDTA tubes by collaborating institutions according to the institutions' own protocols. For TCRbeta analysis, collaborator samples were shipped as frozen whole blood, as isolated PBMCs, or as DNA extracted from either sample type. This sequence was found in a woman of 80 years or more with acute or convalescent COVID-19. Material for sequencing was peripheral blood. The sequence is built from TRBV5-1 and TRBJ2-3, with 11 middle bases fitting TRBD2. The CDR3 has the sequence CASSLTPTSGTIQSTDTQYF. At the DNA level, the sequence is TGCGCCAGCAGCTTGACACCGACTAGCGGGACCATACAAAGCACAGATACGCAGTATTTT.